This T cell receptor (beta chain) originates from a study of blood T cell repertoires in COVID-19. About the research overall: COVID-19 samples, acute and convalescent, were from the United States, Italy and Spain.

Data came from immunoSEQ multiplex PCR; TCRdb stores just in-frame clones and leaves some out. Among about 320,000 clones listed, 80% to 90% were seen once. The CDR3 is made up of 12 amino acids. V was trimmed by 5 bases and J by 7 bases, leaving 11 bases between them. J is TRBJ1-2 and V is TRBV12-3 or TRBV12-4; D possibly corresponds to TRBD1 (5 bases). This sequence was found in a man aged 30 to 45 who had recovered from COVID-19. What was sequenced was PBMCs or T cells enriched from blood (not recorded which). CDR3 coding DNA: TGTGCCAGCAGTAGCGGGGACCGTGGCTACACCTTC. The encoded protein is CASSSGDRGYTF.